One and the same sample provided the 14 T cell receptor beta chains below, sequenced in a study of metastatic and nonmetastatic thyroid tumors. Patients were all untreated before their thyroid surgery. Via MiXCR, TCRdb re-called the PCR reads. The sample has 20,000 to 25,000 clones, about a tenth seen once. Source material: blood. The receptors originated from a female donor with papillary thyroid cancer or a benign thyroid nodule (not recorded which). Some clones in this sample may be carry-over from other donors' samples.

This clone was observed many times. The chain has TRBV30 and TRBJ2-1; D is unresolved. The CDR3 is made up of 13 amino acids. V was clipped by 2 bases and J by 8 bases, with 13 bases between them. Germline CDR1 GTSNPN, CDR2 SVGIG (reference sequence). The DNA for the CDR3 is TGTGCCTGGAGTCGTTTGGAGAACGATGAGCAGTTCTTC. Translating gives CAWSRLENDEQFF. Full variable domain (remainder filled in from reference TRBV30 and TRBJ2-1): SQTIHQWPATLVQPVGSPLSLECTVEGTSNPNLYWYRQAAGRGLQLLFYSVGIGQISSEVPQNLSASRPQDRQFILSSKKLLLSDSGFYLCAWSRLENDEQFFGPGTRLTVL.

This clone was seen ten or more times. The chain combines TRBV7-9 with TRBJ1-1; unclear D gene. The V gene lost 1 base and the J gene lost 1 base, with 7 bases spanning the gap. Germline V CDR1 and CDR2: SEHNR, FQNEAQ (reference sequence). The CDR3 sequence is 14 residues long. CDR3 in DNA: TGTGCCAGCAGCTTAGGAGGGAGGAACACTGAAGCTTTCTTT. Amino acids: CASSLGGRNTEAFF.

In the case of this clone: Being one base from a much bigger clone, this may be a read error. The chain recombines TRBV20-1 with TRBJ1-1; D uncertain. Trimming pared 3 bases from V and 3 bases from J, leaving 5 bases between. Germline V gives CDR1 DFQATT, CDR2 SNEGSKA (reference sequence). This CDR3 is 11 amino acids long. In DNA form, the CDR3 reads TGCAGTGCTAGTTCGGACACTGAAGCTTTCTTT. This sequence encodes CSASSDTEAFF.

The sample holds a few counts of this clone. The gene calls are TRBV6-1 and TRBJ2-7; 7 bases map to TRBD2. The CDR3 spans 14 residues. V was clipped by 5 bases and J by 3 bases; unmatched bases: 7. Germline CDR1 reads MNHNS; CDR2 reads SASEGT. This CDR3 reads CASSPGTILYEQYF. The CDR3, as DNA: TGTGCCAGCAGTCCCGGGACTATTCTCTACGAGCAGTACTTC.

As concerns this clone: A read error may be the cause here, since a much bigger clone is one base away. This same CDR3 is encoded by further DNA sequences in the sample. V usage is TRBV20-1 and J usage is TRBJ2-2; TRBD2 matches at 7 bases. Germline loops: CDR1 DFQATT, CDR2 SNEGSKA (reference sequence). This CDR3 comprises 13 residues. As DNA, the CDR3 is TGCAGCGCGAAGCGGGAGAACACCGGGGAGCTGTTTTTT. Its translation is CSAKRENTGELFF.

Ten or more counts support this clone. This chain uses TRBV4-2 with TRBJ2-1; the match to TRBD2 covers 10 bases. J gave up 4 bases and V 4 bases, and 16 bases lay outside the gene matches. The CDR3 sequence is 19 residues long. CDR1 and CDR2 (germline): LGHNA, YNFKEQ. The CDR3 loop reads CASSPKRAASGSSYNEQFF. The CDR3 DNA reads TGTGCCAGCAGCCCCAAGAGGGCGGCTAGCGGGAGTTCGTACAATGAGCAGTTCTTC.

The table lists this clone with many counts. The V gene is TRBV24-1, the J gene TRBJ2-5; D might be TRBD1 (6 bases). Germline assignment: CDR1 KGHDR and CDR2 SFDVKD. V was cut by 2 bases and J by 4 bases, with 10 bases left in between. This CDR3 has 14 amino acids. The CDR3 here is CATSDSQGLETQYF. The CDR3, as DNA: TGTGCCACCAGTGATTCGCAGGGGCTAGAGACCCAGTACTTC.

This clone showed up many times. The chain couples TRBV10-3 to TRBJ2-3; the D gene could be TRBD1 or TRBD2 (5 bases each). Germline V gene data show CDR1 as ENHRY and CDR2 as SYGVKD. The CDR3 has 16 residues. V was shortened by 2 bases and J by 0 bases, with 12 bases between the two germline ends. The CDR3 protein is CAISEIGGASTDTQYF. CDR3 sequence (DNA): TGTGCCATCAGTGAGATTGGGGGAGCCAGCACAGATACGCAGTATTTT.

This clone was recorded a few times. The genes are TRBV6-1 and TRBJ1-1; D gene unclear. V lost 4 bases to trimming and J lost 3 bases, with 18 bases between them. The CDR3 sequence is 16 residues long. Germline V gene sequence: CDR1 MNHNS, CDR2 SASEGT. CDR3 amino acids: CASSALTLPKDTEAFF. As DNA, the CDR3 is TGTGCCAGCAGTGCATTGACATTGCCTAAGGACACTGAAGCTTTCTTT.

This clone occurred a few times. The J gene is TRBJ2-7, the V gene TRBV12-3 or TRBV12-4; no clear D. The CDR3 runs 13 residues. With 7 bases removed from V and 3 bases from J, the gap between germline ends came to 13 bases. CDR3 protein: CASNKGRGYEQYF. In nucleotides, the CDR3 is TGTGCCAGCAACAAGGGTAGAGGCTACGAGCAGTACTTC.

Points on this clone: Germline and junction disagree at one end, which may indicate a read error. The chain has TRBV2 and TRBJ2-7; D remains ambiguous. The CDR3 runs 12 residues. CDR1 SNHLY and CDR2 FYNNEI come from the germline V gene. The CDR3 coding sequence is TGTGCCATCAGTTTAAGGTCCTACGAGCAGTACTTC. Its protein product is CAISLRSYEQYF. The complete variable domain, with remaining parts taken from reference TRBV2 and TRBJ2-7, reads EPEVTQTPSHQVTQMGQEVILRCVPISNHLYFYWYRQILGQKVEFLVSFYNNEISEKSEIFDDQFSVERPDGSNFTLKIRSTKLEDSAMYFCAISLRSYEQYFGPGTRLTVT.

Of note for this clone: Its ends do not fully match the called genes, so a read error is possible. The chain uses TRBV6-1 and TRBJ1-5, with D perhaps matching TRBD1 (6 bases). This CDR3 is 14 amino acids long. Germline lookup yields CDR1 MNHNS and CDR2 SASEGT. CDR3 in DNA: TGTGCCAGCAGTGAACAGGTAGGGGGTCAACCCCAGAATTTT. Translation: CASSEQVGGQPQNF.

In this sample, this clone is medium-sized. In DNA form, the CDR3 reads TGTGCCAGCAGGATCCGGGAACTGACGTACTTC. Amino acids: CASRIRELTYF. The J gene is TRBJ2-7, the V gene TRBV28, with a weak D call TRBD2 (5 bases). The V end lost 6 bases, the J end lost 12 bases, and 15 bases lay between the germline ends. The germline V gene encodes CDR1 MDHEN and CDR2 SYDVKM. The CDR3 consists of 11 residues.

There are many counts of this clone. The chain combines TRBV5-1 with TRBJ1-5, with a possible D match to TRBD1 (6 bases). Germline V gene data show CDR1 as SGHRS and CDR2 as YFSETQ. V lost 6 bases and J 0 bases, leaving 16 bases between the germline ends. This CDR3 is built from 16 residues. Written as DNA, the CDR3 is TGCGCCAGCACCCACCCGGACAGATATAGCAATCAGCCCCAGCATTTT. As protein: CASTHPDRYSNQPQHF.